The clone carrying this T cell receptor beta chain counts as medium-sized (0.01 to 0.1%). The target antigen is unknown. The CDR3 is made up of 15 amino acids. Germline V gives CDR1 DFQATT, CDR2 SNEGSKA (reference sequence). The V segment lost 0 bases and the J segment 6 bases; nucleotides outside the gene matches: 8. Each patient went into thyroid surgery without having received any treatment. This sample is part of a study of metastatic and nonmetastatic thyroid tumors. Study at large: The authors compared repertoires across blood and tumor or nodule tissue from malignant and benign thyroid patients.

In the study's own analysis: Building a distant-metastasis classifier for papillary thyroid cancer drew on CDR3 differences across clinicopathological groups. MiXCR re-clonotyped the PCR reads for TCRdb. Here the V and J calls rest on TCRdb's processing, not on the authors' analysis. Of just over 20,000 clones in the sample, roughly an eighth were seen once. Study-level results: Compared with benign nodules, malignant thyroid tumors were reported to have significantly higher TCR beta diversity in both blood and tumor.

The chain has TRBV20-1 and TRBJ2-7; 10 positions agree with TRBD1. The TCR comes from a male donor with papillary thyroid cancer or a benign thyroid nodule (not recorded which). Some clones in this sample may be carry-over from other donors' samples. The sample was blood. The CDR3 coding sequence is TGCAGTGCTAGAGACCGGGACAGGGGATTTAGCGAGCAGTACTTC. Its protein is CSARDRDRGFSEQYF.